The 2 T cell receptor beta chains below were found in one sample sequenced in a study of cytomegalovirus exposure and HLA in healthy donors. PCR employed 60 Vbeta and 13 Jbeta primers. TCRdb keeps only in-frame clones here, not all; method: immunoSEQ multiplex PCR. Of under 150,000 clones in the sample, approximately 80% were seen once. The sample comprised PBMCs. These receptors all stem from a man aged 18 to 29 in good health and CMV-seronegative.

The rearrangement uses TRBV7-8 and TRBJ2-3; perhaps TRBD2 as D (5 bases). Germline-derived CDR1 and CDR2 are SGHVS and FQNEAQ. This CDR3 has 14 amino acids. The germline V and J ends were trimmed by 3 bases and 2 bases, with 9 bases remaining between them. CDR3 amino acids: CASSFIRDTDTQYF. As DNA, the CDR3 is TGTGCCAGCAGCTTCATCCGGGACACAGATACGCAGTATTTT.

This sequence joins TRBV18 and TRBJ1-5; the match to TRBD1 covers 7 bases. The CDR3 runs 16 residues. Germline CDR1 KGHSH, CDR2 LQKENI. J lost 4 bases, V lost 4 bases, and 10 bases had no gene match. CDR3 coding DNA: TGTGCCAGCTCACAATTTGGGACAGCCCGGAATCAGCCCCAGCATTTT. Translated, it gives CASSQFGTARNQPQHF.